This TCR beta chain came from a study of T cell responses to AZD1222 COVID-19 vaccine. The table came from immunoSEQ multiplex PCR; TCRdb's copy has only in-frame clones and leaves some out. Of roughly 100,000 clones listed, 92% were seen once; the top ten hold about 1.2%. This CDR3 is built from 15 residues. Germline assignment: CDR1 SGDLS and CDR2 YYNGEE. Trimming took off 4 bases at V and 2 bases at J, with 15 bases between the two ends. The gene calls are TRBV9 and TRBJ1-1; D remains ambiguous. This TCR derives from an adult in good health. The input for sequencing was peripheral blood, taken on day 0 of AZD1222 vaccination. The CDR3 DNA sequence: TGTGCCAGCAGCCCTAGACGGGCAGTCAACACTGAAGCTTTCTTT. Protein product: CASSPRRAVNTEAFF.